These 3 T cell receptor beta chains were all obtained from the same sample, sequenced in a study of yellow fever vaccine responses in identical twins. TCRdb passed the RT-PCR reads through MiXCR, listing each CDR3 protein once. In the table there are approximately 500 distinct CDR3 sequences, over 65% of which are singletons. Material: T cells from blood (PBMCs), unsorted or a sorted subset (not recorded which), obtained before or after yellow fever vaccination (not recorded which). These receptors were collected from a female donor who received the yellow fever vaccine.

The J gene is TRBJ2-1, the V gene TRBV6-2 or TRBV6-3, with 14 bases lining up with TRBD2. Germline V gives CDR1 MNHEY, CDR2 SVGEGT. Trimming removed 0 bases from V and 7 bases from J; junction bases left unmatched: 8. The CDR3 loop spans 18 amino acids. CDR3 sequence: CASSYSKTSGGAWNEQFF. The CDR3 DNA sequence: TGTGCCAGCAGTTACTCGAAGACTAGCGGGGGGGCTTGGAATGAGCAGTTCTTC.

The rearrangement links TRBV12-3 or TRBV12-4 to TRBJ2-3; TRBD1 might be the D (6 bases). The CDR3 has 14 residues. V dropped 6 bases and J dropped 2 bases, with 12 bases sitting between them. The CDR3 spells CASRLQGVTDTQYF. In DNA, the CDR3 is TGTGCCAGCAGACTACAGGGCGTCACAGATACGCAGTATTTT.

The rearrangement links TRBV4-1 to TRBJ1-3, with 7 bases that match TRBD1. CDR3 size: 16 residues. CDR1 and CDR2 (germline): MGHRA, YSYEKL. Germline trimming cut 4 bases from V and 4 bases from J; bases unmatched to any gene: 10. CDR3 nucleotide sequence: TGCGCCAGCAGCCGGATGGGACAGCTAGGGGGAAACACCATATATTTT. Encoded protein: CASSRMGQLGGNTIYF.